The sequence of this T cell receptor (beta chain) was determined in a study of radiation and T cells in renal cell carcinoma. As to this clone: Its target is unknown.

Clones were read by immunoSEQ multiplex PCR, and TCRdb kept only the in-frame ones, dropping some. The sample lists over 85,000 clones; about 85% were seen once. The study's findings and limits: Pretreatment tumor biopsies were lacking, so baseline clonotypes are unknown.

Time point of the sample: blood 4 weeks post-SBRT, at nephrectomy. Noted treatment: 15 Gy SBRT to primary tumor, nephrectomy 4 weeks later. Nephrectomy followed 15 Gy stereotactic body radiation by 4 weeks. Serial blood draws occurred at baseline and 2 and 4 weeks post-SBRT. This CDR3 is built from 12 residues. V was clipped by 5 bases and J by 6 bases, with 8 bases between them. Looked up from germline, CDR1 is MNHNY and CDR2 is SVGAGI (reference sequence). Sequencing used blood, obtained from a patient whose treatment included radiotherapy and nephrectomy. This clonotype was obtained from a man aged 50-59 years with renal cell carcinoma. The rearrangement joins TRBV6-6 to TRBJ2-4, with D unresolved. The CDR3 DNA reads TGTGCCAGCAGTCCAGGAGTAAACATTCAGTACTTC. Translating it yields CASSPGVNIQYF.